A single sample is the source of the 13 T cell receptor beta chains below, sequenced in a study of blood T cell repertoires in COVID-19. The assay was immunoSEQ multiplex PCR, and TCRdb's table has in-frame clones only and misses some. The repertoire holds fewer than 300,000 clones, with 80% to 90% as singletons. Sample: peripheral blood. These receptors were obtained from a woman aged 30 to 39 with COVID-19, enrolled during active disease.

The V and J genes are TRBV3-1 (or the pseudogene TRBV3-2) and TRBJ2-6; 8 bases align to TRBD1. CDR3 length: 15 amino acids. With V trimmed by 4 bases and J by 3 bases, 2 bases remained unmatched. Germline V gene sequence: CDR1 LGHDT, CDR2 YNNKEL (reference sequence). CDR3: CASSPGQGGANVLTF. The CDR3 region has the DNA TGTGCCAGCAGCCCTGGACAGGGTGGGGCCAACGTCCTGACTTTC.

The chain has TRBV4-2 and TRBJ2-1; D call uncertain. The CDR3 is 15 residues long. Looked up from germline, CDR1 is LGHNA and CDR2 is YNFKEQ. Trimming stripped 1 base from V and 1 base from J, with 8 bases between. CDR3 DNA: TGTGCCAGCAGCCAAGCCGCCGGTTCCTACAATGAGCAGTTCTTC. This codes for CASSQAAGSYNEQFF.

This chain connects TRBV28 to TRBJ1-2, with unresolved D. This CDR3 has 14 residues. The germline CDR1 and CDR2 sequences are MDHEN and SYDVKM. The V end was cut by 6 bases, the J end by 6 bases, with 17 bases between. CDR3 amino acids: CASSLIGPNNGYTF. The CDR3 nucleotides read TGTGCCAGCAGCTTAATTGGCCCCAACAATGGCTACACCTTC.

This clone has just a few counts. CDR3 sequence: CASHRSGNSYNEQFF. In DNA form, the CDR3 reads TGCGCCAGCCACCGGTCGGGGAATAGTTACAATGAGCAGTTCTTC. The chain uses TRBV10-2 and TRBJ2-1, with D maybe TRBD2 (5 bases). The CDR3 length is 15 residues. Trimming took 8 bases from V and 4 from J, leaving 18 bases between them. Germline V CDR1 and CDR2: WSHSY, SAAADI.

This clone occurred a few times. CDR3 protein: CASSQDPDYEQYF. CDR3 coding DNA: TGTGCCAGCAGCCAAGACCCAGACTACGAGCAGTACTTC. The rearrangement joins TRBV14 to TRBJ2-7; no clear D. V was pared by 0 bases and J by 3 bases, with 6 bases between. The CDR3 totals 13 residues. CDR1 is SGHDN, CDR2 FVKESK, per germline.

This clone has only one observation. The genes are TRBV5-1 and TRBJ2-1; 12 nucleotides agree with TRBD2. CDR3 length: 15 residues. Losses at the gene ends were 3 bases for V and 4 bases for J; bases not matched to a gene: 2. The germline gives CDR1 SGHRS, CDR2 YFSETQ. CDR3 protein: CASSSGLAGYNEQFF. The DNA of the CDR3 is TGCGCCAGCAGCTCAGGACTAGCGGGGTACAATGAGCAGTTCTTC.

This rearrangement joins TRBV27 to TRBJ1-2; maybe TRBD1 (6 bases). This CDR3 comprises 12 residues. Trimming took off 2 bases at V and 7 bases at J, with 8 bases between the two ends. Germline values: CDR1 MNHEY, CDR2 SMNVEV (reference sequence). The CDR3 region has the DNA TGTGCCAGCAGTTTAGGGGGCTCTGGCTACACCTTC. Its translation is CASSLGGSGYTF.

The J gene is TRBJ2-7, the V gene TRBV11-2, with D maybe TRBD2 (5 bases). The V end lost 4 bases, the J end lost 6 bases, and 13 bases lay between the germline ends. Germline values: CDR1 SGHAT, CDR2 FQNNGV. The CDR3 spans 13 residues. This CDR3 reads CASSSVGVGEQYF. DNA of the CDR3: TGTGCCAGCAGCTCCGTCGGGGTCGGCGAGCAGTACTTC.

The J gene is TRBJ1-1, the V gene TRBV11-2, with TRBD1 matching over 11 bases. The V and J ends lost 5 bases and 4 bases, in that order; junction bases with no gene match: 12. The CDR3 length is 17 residues. Germline V CDR1 and CDR2: SGHAT, FQNNGV. CDR3 region: CASSMGQGVFLGTEAFF. In DNA, the CDR3 is TGTGCCAGCAGCATGGGACAGGGGGTGTTTTTGGGCACTGAAGCTTTCTTT.

The V call is TRBV6-5, the J call TRBJ2-7, with 13 bases fitting TRBD2. The V gene end was trimmed by 4 bases and the J gene end by 1 base; junction bases not matched to a gene: 4. Germline loops: CDR1 MNHEY, CDR2 SVGAGI. This CDR3 contains 16 residues. In DNA form, the CDR3 reads TGTGCCAGCAGTTTTCGGACTAGCGGGGGTTCCTACGAGCAGTACTTC. Its protein product is CASSFRTSGGSYEQYF.

The chain combines TRBV18 with TRBJ2-4; D not certain. Germline V gene lookup returns CDR1 KGHSH and CDR2 LQKENI. V lost 6 bases to trimming and J lost 1 base, with 13 bases between them. This CDR3 contains 15 residues. CDR3 region: CASSYVAGAKNIQYF. The CDR3 DNA is TGTGCCAGCTCCTACGTGGCCGGGGCCAAAAACATTCAGTACTTC. The whole variable domain, remainder taken from reference TRBV18 and TRBJ2-4, is NAGVMQNPRHLVRRRGQEARLRCSPMKGHSHVYWYRQLPEEGLKFMVYLQKENIIDESGMPKERFSAEFPKEGPSILRIQQVVRGDSAAYFCASSYVAGAKNIQYFGAGTRLSVL.

The chain is built from TRBV7-2 and TRBJ2-1; TRBD2 matches 11 bases. With 1 base clipped from V and 7 bases from J, the junction kept 6 bases outside the gene matches. The CDR3 has 16 residues. CDR1 is SGHTA and CDR2 is FQGNSA in the germline V gene. The CDR3 bases are TGTGCCAGCAGCTTAGTGTCTAGCGGGGGGCGAAATGAGCAGTTCTTC. It specifies CASSLVSSGGRNEQFF.

V is TRBV27 and J is TRBJ1-5, with a weak D call TRBD1 (6 bases). Germline V lookup: CDR1 MNHEY, CDR2 SMNVEV (reference sequence). Deletions cut 6 bases from V and 4 bases from J, with 19 bases between. CDR3 size: 16 residues. Here the CDR3 reads CASSPQGRTRNQPQHF. The CDR3 coding sequence is TGTGCCAGCAGCCCTCAGGGGAGAACTCGGAATCAGCCCCAGCATTTT.